This T cell receptor (beta chain) is drawn from a study of blood T cell repertoires in COVID-19. Whole-study context: The origin of the acute and convalescent COVID-19 samples was the United States, Italy and Spain.

Repertoires were generated with immunoSEQ multiplex PCR, while TCRdb's copy carries only in-frame clones and drops some. The sample shows about 130,000 clones, about 79% of them seen only once. This clone appeared a few times. The CDR3 is 17 amino acids. V was pared by 4 bases and J by 6 bases, with 8 bases of the junction left unmatched. Germline lookup yields CDR1 LNHDA and CDR2 SQIVND (reference sequence). This chain links TRBV19 with TRBJ1-6, with 11 bases fitting TRBD1. The source material was peripheral blood. This sequence was found in a woman older than 75 with acute or convalescent COVID-19. The CDR3 reads CASSTPLDRGLNSPLHF. CDR3 nucleotide sequence: TGTGCCAGTAGTACCCCCCTGGACAGGGGGCTTAATTCACCCCTCCACTTT.